Included here is one T cell receptor (beta chain) sequence, with context. The data derive from a study of CD8+CD57+ T cells in acquired aplastic anemia. Germline V gene lookup returns CDR1 SGHAT and CDR2 FQDESV (reference sequence). Trimming removed 7 bases from V and 6 bases from J, with 31 bases in between. This CDR3 comprises 18 residues. An expansion of CD8+CD57+ cells by flow cytometry had been shown in patients chosen for sequencing. Genomic DNA, serving as template, underwent TCR beta VDJ and CDR3 profiling. TCRdb passed the reads through MiXCR, listing each CDR3 protein once. The sample has around 150,000 distinct CDR3 sequences, about 48% seen once; the top ten hold roughly 30%.

Specimen: sorted CD4+, CD8+, or CD8+CD57+ T cells (not recorded which) from PBMCs. The source is a human donor with aplastic anemia. This rearrangement joins TRBV11-1 to TRBJ2-7; weak D call: TRBD2 (7 bases). CDR3 amino acids: CASTQGGGSWSEAGEQYF. The CDR3 bases are TGTGCCAGCACTCAAGGGGGGGGCTCTTGGAGTGAAGCGGGCGAGCAGTACTTC.